Following are 30 T cell receptor beta chains from one sample sequenced in a study of T-cell reconstitution after alpha-beta-depleted transplantation in children. Molecular barcoding with unique molecular identifiers was used for the TCRbeta library. Using its own MiXCR run on the PCR reads, TCRdb lists one record per CDR3 protein. The data contain about 610,000 distinct CDR3 sequences, about 10% of them singletons. The starting material was PBMCs from the stem cell graft donor, obtained from the stem cell graft. These receptors all stem from a human donor who donated a stem cell graft to a child with acute myeloid leukemia.

In this sample, this clonotype turned up many times. The CDR3 reads CASSSVGQGATDTQYF. CDR3 in DNA: TGTGCCAGCAGTTCCGTGGGACAGGGAGCCACAGATACGCAGTATTTT. V usage is TRBV12-3 or TRBV12-4 and J usage is TRBJ2-3, with 9 bases lining up with TRBD1. Losses at the gene ends were 4 bases for V and 2 bases for J; bases not matched to a gene: 7. CDR3 length equals 16 residues.

This clonotype was recorded many times. The gene calls are TRBV7-2 and TRBJ2-2; D gene ambiguous. The CDR3 is 15 residues long. Germline CDR1 and CDR2: SGHTA and FQGNSA. The V end lost 5 bases, the J end lost 0 bases, and 10 bases lay between the germline ends. The CDR3 spells CASSHGPSNTGELFF. The CDR3 DNA follows: TGTGCCAGCAGCCACGGGCCCTCGAACACCGGGGAGCTGTTTTTT.

The chain employs TRBV20-1 and TRBJ2-6, with D possibly matching TRBD1 (5 bases). The CDR3 is 14 residues long. Deletions cut 4 bases from V and 3 bases from J, with 10 bases between. CDR1 and CDR2 from the germline V gene are DFQATT and SNEGSKA (reference sequence). CDR3 protein: CSATGKGGANVLTF. CDR3 DNA sequence: TGCAGTGCTACAGGGAAAGGTGGGGCCAACGTCCTGACTTTC.

The V and J genes are TRBV20-1 and TRBJ2-1, with 11 nucleotides matching TRBD2. V shed 6 bases, J shed 0 bases, and the junction held 7 bases outside the gene matches. Germline CDR1 is DFQATT and CDR2 is SNEGSKA (reference sequence). This CDR3 is built from 16 residues. The CDR3 DNA is TGCAGTGCGCCGCCACTAGCGGGAGTCTCCTACAATGAGCAGTTCTTC. It is translated as CSAPPLAGVSYNEQFF.

This clonotype has just a few counts. The rearrangement links TRBV7-2 to TRBJ1-2; possibly TRBD1 for D (6 bases). The CDR3 spans 16 residues. Germline CDR1 and CDR2: SGHTA and FQGNSA. V shed 5 bases and J shed 4 bases, with 20 bases lying between them. CDR3 in amino acids: CASSRGGRQEVYGYTF. The CDR3 nucleotides are TGTGCCAGCAGCCGAGGGGGGCGGCAGGAGGTCTATGGCTACACCTTC.

This clonotype was detected many times. The gene calls are TRBV9 and TRBJ2-2, with 9 bases aligning to TRBD2. After removal of 4 bases from V and 5 bases from J, the junction contained 12 bases not matched to a gene. The germline gives CDR1 SGDLS, CDR2 YYNGEE. This CDR3 is built from 17 residues. The CDR3 DNA is TGTGCCAGCAGCCCCCGAGGGCGTAGCGGGAGAACCGGGGAGCTGTTTTTT. Translating gives CASSPRGRSGRTGELFF. Full variable domain (outside the CDR3, taken from reference TRBV9 and TRBJ2-2): DSGVTQTPKHLITATGQRVTLRCSPRSGDLSVYWYQQSLDQGLQFLIQYYNGEERAKGNILERFSAQQFPDLHSELNLSSLELGDSALYFCASSPRGRSGRTGELFFGEGSRLTVL.

This clonotype was seen a few times. The chain carries TRBV6-4 and TRBJ2-5, with TRBD2 as a possible D gene (5 bases). The CDR3 sequence is 13 residues long. Trimming left V 3 bases short and J 0 bases short, with 5 bases between. Germline-derived CDR1 and CDR2 are MRHNA and SNTAGT. This CDR3 is CASSERDQETQYF. The CDR3 bases are TGTGCCAGCAGTGAGCGGGACCAAGAGACCCAGTACTTC.

This clonotype was recorded a few times. The chain joins TRBV20-1 to TRBJ2-7; 7 bases are shared with TRBD2. The CDR3 extends over 15 amino acids. Looked up from germline, CDR1 is DFQATT and CDR2 is SNEGSKA (reference sequence). V shed 0 bases and J 2 bases; nucleotides not matched to a gene: 7. The CDR3 nucleotides read TGCAGTGCTAGAGACGGGCGGGAGCCAACCTACGAGCAGTACTTC. It translates to CSARDGREPTYEQYF.

This clonotype was picked up a small number of times. The chain is built from TRBV4-2 and TRBJ1-2; D might be TRBD1 (5 bases). This CDR3 has 15 residues. The V gene's germline CDR1 is LGHNA and CDR2 YNFKEQ. Trimming took off 1 base at V and 8 bases at J, with 17 bases between the two ends. CDR3 sequence reads: CASSQGTAGLGGYTF. The CDR3 region has the DNA TGTGCCAGCAGCCAAGGAACGGCAGGGCTGGGAGGCTACACCTTC.

This clonotype was picked up a small number of times. The chain recombines TRBV7-2 with TRBJ2-7; D might be TRBD2 (5 bases). V gave up 1 base and J gave up 0 bases, with 13 bases separating them. Germline values: CDR1 SGHTA, CDR2 FQGNSA. The length of the CDR3 is 16 residues. CDR3 amino acids: CASSLGHTAGSYEQYF. CDR3 in DNA: TGTGCCAGCAGCTTAGGACATACCGCGGGCTCCTACGAGCAGTACTTC. The whole variable domain, filled in from reference TRBV7-2 and TRBJ2-7, reads GAGVSQSPSNKVTEKGKDVELRCDPISGHTALYWYRQSLGQGLEFLIYFQGNSAPDKSGLPSDRFSAERTGGSVSTLTIQRTQQEDSAVYLCASSLGHTAGSYEQYFGPGTRLTVT.

A few counts support this clonotype. The rearrangement links TRBV12-3 or TRBV12-4 to TRBJ1-2; perhaps TRBD1 as D (5 bases). V was clipped by 10 bases and J by 6 bases, with 21 bases between them. CDR3 length equals 14 residues. The CDR3 here is CATPEGPGRNGYTF. The CDR3 DNA reads as TGTGCCACCCCAGAAGGTCCAGGGCGGAATGGCTACACCTTC.

This clonotype was seen a handful of times. The genes are TRBV10-3 and TRBJ2-6; no clear D gene. With 3 bases removed from V and 1 base from J, the gap between germline ends came to 7 bases. The germline V gene has CDR1 ENHRY and CDR2 SYGVKD. The CDR3 totals 15 residues. The CDR3 DNA sequence: TGTGCCATCAGTGACACATCTTCTGGGGCCAACGTCCTGACTTTC. The encoded protein is CAISDTSSGANVLTF.

This clonotype was counted between two and nine times. This rearrangement joins TRBV7-2 to TRBJ2-7; the D gene is possibly TRBD2 (6 bases). The CDR3 is 13 amino acids. The germline gives CDR1 SGHTA, CDR2 FQGNSA. V shed 4 bases and J shed 6 bases, with 13 bases lying between them. CDR3 sequence (DNA): TGTGCCAGCAGCTCGACTAGTCTGGGCGAGCAGTACTTC. It is translated as CASSSTSLGEQYF.

In this sample, this clonotype turned up a few times. The chain combines TRBV6-5 with TRBJ2-6, with 9 nucleotides matching TRBD1. CDR3 length equals 18 residues. Germline V gives CDR1 MNHEY, CDR2 SVGAGI. V shed 4 bases, J shed 0 bases, and the junction held 7 bases outside the gene matches. DNA for the CDR3: TGTGCCAGCAGTTCCTTGGGACAGGGCGCCTCTGGGGCCAACGTCCTGACTTTC. Translated, it gives CASSSLGQGASGANVLTF.

This clonotype was counted between two and nine times. The chain carries TRBV28 and TRBJ2-7; TRBD1 might be the D (6 bases). This CDR3 has 15 amino acids. Germline-derived CDR1 and CDR2 are MDHEN and SYDVKM. V was cut by 4 bases and J by 7 bases, with 20 bases left in between. The CDR3 DNA reads TGTGCCAGCAGTTCGAGGGACACCGTGGTGGGGGAGCAGTACTTC. Its protein is CASSSRDTVVGEQYF.

This clonotype has just a few counts. The chain employs TRBV9 and TRBJ2-7, with 7 bases identical to TRBD2. The CDR3 has 15 amino acids. Germline lookup yields CDR1 SGDLS and CDR2 YYNGEE. The trim removed 0 bases at V and 1 base at J, leaving 4 bases unmatched. The CDR3 coding sequence is TGTGCCAGCAGCGTAGCCTCCGGGAGGTCCTACGAGCAGTACTTC. Encoded protein: CASSVASGRSYEQYF.

The rearrangement uses TRBV29-1 and TRBJ2-1; 7 bases map to TRBD1. Looked up from germline, CDR1 is SQVTM and CDR2 is ANQGSEA. The CDR3 is 12 residues long. The J segment lost 6 bases and the V segment lost 6 bases, leaving 5 bases of the junction unmatched. CDR3 region: CSVATGANEQFF. The CDR3 DNA sequence: TGCAGCGTGGCTACAGGGGCCAATGAGCAGTTCTTC.

Ten or more counts support this clonotype. The CDR3 is CSAPGGRGTDTQYF. In DNA, the CDR3 is TGCAGTGCTCCCGGTGGGCGGGGCACAGATACGCAGTATTTT. The genes are TRBV20-1 and TRBJ2-3; tentative D call: TRBD2 (5 bases). This CDR3 is built from 14 residues. The V end lost 5 bases, the J end lost 1 base, and 13 bases lay between the germline ends. Germline V lookup: CDR1 DFQATT, CDR2 SNEGSKA (reference sequence).

The V and J genes are TRBV6-2 or TRBV6-3 and TRBJ2-1, with D possibly TRBD1 on 5 matching bases. The CDR3 has 14 residues. In germline, CDR1 is MNHEY, CDR2 SVGEGT. V gave up 4 bases and J gave up 3 bases, with 10 bases separating them. CDR3 nucleotides: TGTGCCAGCAGTTCACAGGAGATCTACAATGAGCAGTTCTTC. It codes for CASSSQEIYNEQFF.

The CDR3 sequence: CSVGLPGSGELFF. In DNA, the CDR3 is TGCAGCGTTGGATTGCCGGGGTCCGGGGAGCTGTTTTTT. This chain uses TRBV29-1 with TRBJ2-2; tentative D call: TRBD2 (5 bases). This CDR3 contains 13 residues. Germline V CDR1 and CDR2: SQVTM, ANQGSEA. V shed 4 bases and J shed 6 bases, with 12 bases lying between them.

The CDR3 loop reads CASSLERPDTQYF. The CDR3, as DNA: TGCGCCAGCAGCTTGGAACGACCAGATACGCAGTATTTT. The gene calls are TRBV5-1 and TRBJ2-3; D is unclear. The germline CDR1 and CDR2 sequences are SGHRS and YFSETQ. V lost 0 bases and J 4 bases, leaving 6 bases between the germline ends. The length of the CDR3 is 13 residues. The full variable domain, completed using reference TRBV5-1 and TRBJ2-3, is KAGVTQTPRYLIKTRGQQVTLSCSPISGHRSVSWYQQTPGQGLQFLFEYFSETQRNKGNFPGRFSGRQFSNSRSEMNVSTLELGDSALYLCASSLERPDTQYFGPGTRLTVL.

The genes are TRBV27 and TRBJ2-1; perhaps D is TRBD1 or TRBD2 (5 bases each). The CDR3 is 14 residues long. Trimming removed 3 bases at V and 5 bases at J, with 11 bases between. From germline, CDR1 is MNHEY and CDR2 SMNVEV (reference sequence). CDR3 DNA sequence: TGTGCCAGCAGTTTGGGGGAGTTAAACAATGAGCAGTTCTTC. This gives the protein CASSLGELNNEQFF.

This clonotype was seen many times. This chain connects TRBV5-1 to TRBJ1-1; D is perhaps TRBD1 (5 bases). V was shortened by 0 bases and J by 4 bases, with 10 bases between the two germline ends. Looked up from germline, CDR1 is SGHRS and CDR2 is YFSETQ. The CDR3 covers 14 residues. The CDR3 nucleotides read TGCGCCAGCAGCTTGGGCAGGGTGGTCACTGAAGCTTTCTTT. Translated, it gives CASSLGRVVTEAFF.

The rearrangement uses TRBV20-1 and TRBJ1-1, with 7 bases matching TRBD1. Germline CDR1 is DFQATT and CDR2 is SNEGSKA (reference sequence). This CDR3 is built from 14 residues. V shed 3 bases, J shed 5 bases, and the junction held 9 bases outside the gene matches. The CDR3 bases are TGCAGTGCTAGTCCAGGGGGGGGAGGGACTGAAGCTTTCTTT. This translates into CSASPGGGGTEAFF.

The chain recombines TRBV7-2 with TRBJ2-2; D not certain. Trimming removed 3 bases at V and 0 bases at J, with 8 bases between. There are 15 residues in the CDR3. Germline CDR1 is SGHTA and CDR2 is FQGNSA. CDR3: CASSLRLANTGELFF. Here the CDR3 DNA reads TGTGCCAGCAGCTTGAGACTCGCGAACACCGGGGAGCTGTTTTTT. The complete variable domain, with remaining parts taken from reference TRBV7-2 and TRBJ2-2, reads GAGVSQSPSNKVTEKGKDVELRCDPISGHTALYWYRQSLGQGLEFLIYFQGNSAPDKSGLPSDRFSAERTGGSVSTLTIQRTQQEDSAVYLCASSLRLANTGELFFGEGSRLTVL.

This clonotype was seen ten or more times. V gene TRBV7-9 combines with J gene TRBJ2-3; D not certain. V shed 2 bases and J shed 1 base, with 7 bases lying between them. Germline V lookup: CDR1 SEHNR, CDR2 FQNEAQ (reference sequence). The CDR3 extends over 14 amino acids. The CDR3 region has the DNA TGTGCCAGCAGCTTATCGCATGGCACAGATACGCAGTATTTT. It codes for CASSLSHGTDTQYF.

This clonotype was counted at least ten times. The chain couples TRBV5-1 to TRBJ2-7; D gene ambiguous. Germline CDR1 SGHRS, CDR2 YFSETQ. This CDR3 contains 14 residues. V was shortened by 7 bases and J by 1 base, with 15 bases between the two germline ends. In DNA, the CDR3 is TGCGCCAGCGGTCACTCAGGCGCATCCTACGAGCAGTACTTC. Amino acids: CASGHSGASYEQYF. The variable domain in full, completed from reference TRBV5-1 and TRBJ2-7, reads KAGVTQTPRYLIKTRGQQVTLSCSPISGHRSVSWYQQTPGQGLQFLFEYFSETQRNKGNFPGRFSGRQFSNSRSEMNVSTLELGDSALYLCASGHSGASYEQYFGPGTRLTVT.

This clonotype was picked up many times. The chain combines TRBV21-1 with TRBJ2-1; the table's TRBD2 call for D was not verified on the DNA. TRBV21-1 represents a pseudogene. The CDR3 covers 20 residues. Written as DNA, the CDR3 is TGTGCCAGCAGCAAAGGGGGCAGGTCTAGCGGGAGTAGGCCGGACAATGAGCAGTTCTTC. Translated: CASSKGGRSSGSRPDNEQFF.

This clonotype occurred many times. J is TRBJ2-5 and V is TRBV27; 9 nucleotides align to TRBD2. The CDR3 length is 14 residues. V trimming: 4 bases; J trimming: 4 bases; junction bases outside the gene matches: 4. Germline CDR1 MNHEY, CDR2 SMNVEV (reference sequence). The CDR3: CASSSVLAGETQYF. DNA of the CDR3: TGTGCCAGCAGTTCCGTACTAGCGGGAGAGACCCAGTACTTC.

The V and J genes are TRBV7-3 and TRBJ2-1; TRBD2 aligns across 10 bases. Losses at the gene ends were 6 bases for V and 2 bases for J; bases not matched to a gene: 4. The CDR3 is made up of 15 amino acids. From germline, CDR1 is SGHTA and CDR2 FQGTGA. CDR3 in DNA: TGTGCCAGCAGATCCACTAGCGGGACCTACAATGAGCAGTTCTTC. It translates to CASRSTSGTYNEQFF.